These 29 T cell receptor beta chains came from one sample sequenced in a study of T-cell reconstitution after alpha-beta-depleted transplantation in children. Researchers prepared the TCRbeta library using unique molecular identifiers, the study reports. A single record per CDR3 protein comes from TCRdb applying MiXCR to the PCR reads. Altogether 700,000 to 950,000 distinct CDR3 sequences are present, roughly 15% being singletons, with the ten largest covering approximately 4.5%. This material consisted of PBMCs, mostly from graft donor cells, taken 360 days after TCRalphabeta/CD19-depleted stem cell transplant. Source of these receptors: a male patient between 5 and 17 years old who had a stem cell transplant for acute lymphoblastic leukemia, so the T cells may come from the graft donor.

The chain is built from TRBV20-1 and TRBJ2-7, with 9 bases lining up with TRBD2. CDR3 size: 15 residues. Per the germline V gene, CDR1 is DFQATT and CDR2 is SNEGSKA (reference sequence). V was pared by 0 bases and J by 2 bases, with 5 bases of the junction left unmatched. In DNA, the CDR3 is TGCAGTGCTAGAGATCTCGCGGGAGGGCCCTACGAGCAGTACTTC. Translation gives CSARDLAGGPYEQYF.

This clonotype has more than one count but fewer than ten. The CDR3 here is CATPYWDTQYF. The CDR3 region has the DNA TGTGCCACCCCTTACTGGGATACGCAGTATTTT. V gene TRBV24-1 combines with J gene TRBJ2-3; no definite D call. Trimming pared 9 bases from V and 6 bases from J, leaving 9 bases between. This CDR3 comprises 11 residues. The V gene's germline CDR1 is KGHDR and CDR2 SFDVKD.

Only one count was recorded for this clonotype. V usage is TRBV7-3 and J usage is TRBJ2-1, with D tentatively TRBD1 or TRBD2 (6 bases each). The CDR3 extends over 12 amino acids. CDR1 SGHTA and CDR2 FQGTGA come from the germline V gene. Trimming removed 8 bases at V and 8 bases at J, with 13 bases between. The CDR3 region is CASGSGAHEQFF. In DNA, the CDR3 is TGTGCCAGCGGCTCGGGGGCCCATGAGCAGTTCTTC.

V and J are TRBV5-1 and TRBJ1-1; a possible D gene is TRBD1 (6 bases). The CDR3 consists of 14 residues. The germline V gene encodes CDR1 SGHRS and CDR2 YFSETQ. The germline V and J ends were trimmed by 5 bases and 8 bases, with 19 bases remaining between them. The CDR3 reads CASRSVGQPAEAFF. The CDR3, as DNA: TGCGCCAGCAGGAGTGTCGGACAGCCCGCCGAAGCTTTCTTT.

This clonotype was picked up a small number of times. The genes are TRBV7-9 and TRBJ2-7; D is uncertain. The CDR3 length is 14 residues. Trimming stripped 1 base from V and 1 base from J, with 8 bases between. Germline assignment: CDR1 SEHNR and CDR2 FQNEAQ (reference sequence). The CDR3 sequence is CASSLESRSYEQYF. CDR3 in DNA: TGTGCCAGCAGCTTAGAGTCCAGGTCCTACGAGCAGTACTTC.

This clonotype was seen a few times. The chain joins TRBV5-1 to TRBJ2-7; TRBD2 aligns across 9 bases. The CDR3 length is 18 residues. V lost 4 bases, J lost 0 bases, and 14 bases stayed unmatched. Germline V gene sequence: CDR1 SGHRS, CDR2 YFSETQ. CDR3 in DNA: TGCGCCAGCAGCCGCCTGACTAGCGGAGTGGGGTCCTCCTACGAGCAGTACTTC. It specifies CASSRLTSGVGSSYEQYF.

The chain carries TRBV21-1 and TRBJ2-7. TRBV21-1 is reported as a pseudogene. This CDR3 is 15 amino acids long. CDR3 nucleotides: TGTGCCAGCAGCAAAAGGCAACACTGTGTCTACGAGCAGTACTTC. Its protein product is CASSKRQHCVYEQYF.

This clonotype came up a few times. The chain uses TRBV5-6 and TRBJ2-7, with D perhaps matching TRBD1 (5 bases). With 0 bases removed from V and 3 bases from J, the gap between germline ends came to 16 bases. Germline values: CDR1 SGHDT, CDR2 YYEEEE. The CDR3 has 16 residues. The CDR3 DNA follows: TGTGCCAGCAGCTTGGGAGGACACAGACCGTTCTACGAGCAGTACTTC. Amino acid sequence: CASSLGGHRPFYEQYF.

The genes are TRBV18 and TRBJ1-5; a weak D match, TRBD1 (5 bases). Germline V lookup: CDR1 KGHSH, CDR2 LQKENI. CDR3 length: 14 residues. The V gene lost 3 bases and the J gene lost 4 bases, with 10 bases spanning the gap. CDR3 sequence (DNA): TGTGCCAGCTCACCGAACAGGCAAAATCAGCCCCAGCATTTT. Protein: CASSPNRQNQPQHF. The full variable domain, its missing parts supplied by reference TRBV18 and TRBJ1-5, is NAGVMQNPRHLVRRRGQEARLRCSPMKGHSHVYWYRQLPEEGLKFMVYLQKENIIDESGMPKERFSAEFPKEGPSILRIQQVVRGDSAAYFCASSPNRQNQPQHFGDGTRLSIL.

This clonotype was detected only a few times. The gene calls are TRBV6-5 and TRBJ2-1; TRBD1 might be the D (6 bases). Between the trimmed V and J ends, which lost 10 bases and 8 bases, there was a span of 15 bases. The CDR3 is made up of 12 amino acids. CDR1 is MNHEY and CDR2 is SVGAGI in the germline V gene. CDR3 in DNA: TGTGCCACTCCGAGGGGGTGCGATGAGCAGTTCTTC. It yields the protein CATPRGCDEQFF.

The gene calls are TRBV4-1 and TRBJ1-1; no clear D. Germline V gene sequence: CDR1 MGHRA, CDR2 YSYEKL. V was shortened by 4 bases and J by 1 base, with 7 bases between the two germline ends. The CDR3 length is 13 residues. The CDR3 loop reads CASSRPENTEAFF. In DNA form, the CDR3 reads TGCGCCAGCAGCCGACCTGAGAACACTGAAGCTTTCTTT.

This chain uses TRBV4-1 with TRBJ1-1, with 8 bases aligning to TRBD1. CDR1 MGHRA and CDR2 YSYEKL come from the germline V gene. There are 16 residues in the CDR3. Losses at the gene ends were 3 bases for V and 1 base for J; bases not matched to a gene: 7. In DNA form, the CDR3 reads TGCGCCAGCAGCCAGCAGGGGGCGCGGGGGAACACTGAAGCTTTCTTT. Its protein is CASSQQGARGNTEAFF.

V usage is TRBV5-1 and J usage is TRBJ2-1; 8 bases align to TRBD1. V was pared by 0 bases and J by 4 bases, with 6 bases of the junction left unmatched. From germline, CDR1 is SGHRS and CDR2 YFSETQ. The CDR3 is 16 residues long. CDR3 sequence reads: CASSLGTGSKYNEQFF. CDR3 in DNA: TGCGCCAGCAGCTTGGGGACAGGGTCCAAGTACAATGAGCAGTTCTTC. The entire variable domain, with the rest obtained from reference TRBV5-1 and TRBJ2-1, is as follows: KAGVTQTPRYLIKTRGQQVTLSCSPISGHRSVSWYQQTPGQGLQFLFEYFSETQRNKGNFPGRFSGRQFSNSRSEMNVSTLELGDSALYLCASSLGTGSKYNEQFFGPGTRLTVL.

CDR3 loop: CATGQGTNIQYF. The CDR3, as DNA: TGTGCCACCGGACAGGGTACAAACATTCAGTACTTC. The chain combines TRBV10-3 with TRBJ2-4, with TRBD1 identical over 8 bases. The V segment lost 10 bases and the J segment 6 bases; nucleotides outside the gene matches: 5. The germline gives CDR1 ENHRY, CDR2 SYGVKD. This CDR3 contains 12 residues.

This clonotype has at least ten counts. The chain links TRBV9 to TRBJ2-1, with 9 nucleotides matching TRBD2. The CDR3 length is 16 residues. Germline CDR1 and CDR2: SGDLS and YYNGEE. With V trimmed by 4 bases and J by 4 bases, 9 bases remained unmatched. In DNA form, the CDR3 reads TGTGCCAGCAGCACAAGCGGGAGGACACGATACAATGAGCAGTTCTTC. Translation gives CASSTSGRTRYNEQFF.

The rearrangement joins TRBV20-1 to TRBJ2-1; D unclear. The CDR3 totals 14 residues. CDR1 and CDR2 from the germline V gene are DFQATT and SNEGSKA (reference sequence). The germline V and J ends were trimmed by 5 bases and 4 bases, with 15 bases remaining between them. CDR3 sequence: CSALTKEGYNEQFF. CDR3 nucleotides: TGCAGTGCTCTGACCAAAGAAGGATACAATGAGCAGTTCTTC.

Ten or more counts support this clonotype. The DNA for the CDR3 is TGCAGCGTTGCATGGGCAAACACTGAAGCTTTCTTT. Its protein product is CSVAWANTEAFF. The chain has TRBV29-1 and TRBJ1-1; D unresolved. CDR1 is SQVTM and CDR2 is ANQGSEA in the germline V gene. The CDR3 contains 12 residues. Trimming stripped 4 bases from V and 2 bases from J, with 8 bases between. Drawing the rest from reference TRBV29-1 and TRBJ1-1, the complete variable domain is SAVISQKPSRDICQRGTSLTIQCQVDSQVTMMFWYRQQPGQSLTLIATANQGSEATYESGFVIDKFPISRPNLTFSTLTVSNMSPEDSSIYLCSVAWANTEAFFGQGTRLTVV.

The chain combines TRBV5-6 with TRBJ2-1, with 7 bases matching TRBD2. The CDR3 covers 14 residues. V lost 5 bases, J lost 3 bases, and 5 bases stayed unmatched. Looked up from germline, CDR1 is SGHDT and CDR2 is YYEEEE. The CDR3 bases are TGTGCCAGCAGGGAAAAGCGGGGCTACAATGAGCAGTTCTTC. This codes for CASREKRGYNEQFF. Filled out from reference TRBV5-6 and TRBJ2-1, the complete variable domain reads DAGVTQSPTHLIKTRGQQVTLRCSPKSGHDTVSWYQQALGQGPQFIFQYYEEEERQRGNFPDRFSGHQFPNYSSELNVNALLLGDSALYLCASREKRGYNEQFFGPGTRLTVL.

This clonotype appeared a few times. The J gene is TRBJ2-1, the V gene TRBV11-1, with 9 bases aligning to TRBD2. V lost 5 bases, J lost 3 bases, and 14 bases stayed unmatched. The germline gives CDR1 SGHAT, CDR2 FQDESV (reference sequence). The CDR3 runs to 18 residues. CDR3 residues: CASSLPGDLAGLYNEQFF. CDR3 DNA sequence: TGTGCCAGCAGCCTCCCCGGGGATCTAGCGGGGCTCTACAATGAGCAGTTCTTC. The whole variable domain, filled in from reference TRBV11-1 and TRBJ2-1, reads EAEVAQSPRYKITEKSQAVAFWCDPISGHATLYWYRQILGQGPELLVQFQDESVVDDSQLPKDRFSAERLKGVDSTLKIQPAELGDSAMYLCASSLPGDLAGLYNEQFFGPGTRLTVL.

CDR3 loop: CSAPRDYGYTF. The CDR3 nucleotides read TGCAGTGCTCCCCGGGACTATGGCTACACCTTC. The J gene is TRBJ1-2, the V gene TRBV20-1; D is unclear. Germline CDR1 is DFQATT and CDR2 is SNEGSKA (reference sequence). CDR3 length equals 11 residues. V was trimmed by 5 bases and J by 3 bases, leaving 7 bases between them.

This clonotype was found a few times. CDR3: CASSLARTHEQFF. As DNA, the CDR3 is TGTGCCAGCAGCTTAGCTAGGACCCATGAGCAGTTCTTC. The chain links TRBV7-9 to TRBJ2-1, with D unresolved. The CDR3 is 13 residues long. V was shortened by 0 bases and J by 8 bases, with 8 bases between the two germline ends. The germline V gene encodes CDR1 SEHNR and CDR2 FQNEAQ (reference sequence).

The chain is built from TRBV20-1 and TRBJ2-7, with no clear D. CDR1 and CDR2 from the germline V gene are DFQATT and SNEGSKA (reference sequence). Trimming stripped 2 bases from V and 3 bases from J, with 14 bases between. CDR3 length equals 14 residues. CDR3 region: CSARKADAVYEQYF. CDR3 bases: TGCAGTGCTAGAAAGGCGGATGCTGTCTACGAGCAGTACTTC.

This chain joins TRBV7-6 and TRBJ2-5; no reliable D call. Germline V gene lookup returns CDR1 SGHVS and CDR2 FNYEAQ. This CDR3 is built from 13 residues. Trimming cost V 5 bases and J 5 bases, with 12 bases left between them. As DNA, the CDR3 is TGTGCCAGCAGCGCCTACGGAGTGGAGACCCAGTACTTC. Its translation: CASSAYGVETQYF.

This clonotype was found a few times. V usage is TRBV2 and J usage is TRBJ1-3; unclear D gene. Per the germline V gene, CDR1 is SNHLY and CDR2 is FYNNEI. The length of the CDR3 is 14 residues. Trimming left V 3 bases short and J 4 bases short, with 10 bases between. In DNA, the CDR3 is TGTGCCAGCAGTGATGAGGGCATCGGAAACACCATATATTTT. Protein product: CASSDEGIGNTIYF.

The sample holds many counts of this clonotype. The CDR3 spells CSGELAGALGAGELFF. The CDR3 region has the DNA TGCAGCGGCGAGCTAGCGGGAGCTCTTGGCGCCGGGGAGCTGTTTTTT. The rearrangement uses TRBV29-1 and TRBJ2-2; 10 nucleotides match TRBD2. The CDR3 totals 16 residues. With V trimmed by 7 bases and J by 6 bases, 14 bases remained unmatched. In germline, CDR1 is SQVTM, CDR2 ANQGSEA.

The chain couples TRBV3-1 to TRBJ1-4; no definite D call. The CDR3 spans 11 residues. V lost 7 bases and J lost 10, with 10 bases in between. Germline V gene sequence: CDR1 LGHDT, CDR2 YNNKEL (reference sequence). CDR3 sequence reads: CASIGGGKLFF. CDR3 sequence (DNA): TGTGCCAGCATAGGTGGAGGAAAACTGTTTTTT.

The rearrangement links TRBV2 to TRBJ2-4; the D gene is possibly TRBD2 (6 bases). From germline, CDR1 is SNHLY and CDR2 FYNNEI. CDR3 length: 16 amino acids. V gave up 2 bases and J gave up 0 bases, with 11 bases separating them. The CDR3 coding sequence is TGTGCCAGCAGTGAAAAGGACTACCTAGCCAAAAACATTCAGTACTTC. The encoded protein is CASSEKDYLAKNIQYF.

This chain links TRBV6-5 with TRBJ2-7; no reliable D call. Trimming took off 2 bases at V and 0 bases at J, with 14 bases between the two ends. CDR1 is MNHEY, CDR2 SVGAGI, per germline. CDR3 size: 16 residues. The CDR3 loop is CASSYGSPVSSYEQYF. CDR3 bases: TGTGCCAGCAGTTACGGTAGTCCAGTCAGCTCCTACGAGCAGTACTTC.

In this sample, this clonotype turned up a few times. This chain's CDR3 is CATSAGLSTDTQYF. The CDR3 DNA reads as TGTGCCACCAGTGCGGGACTTTCCACAGATACGCAGTATTTT. The chain employs TRBV24-1 and TRBJ2-3; D is perhaps TRBD2 (6 bases). CDR1 and CDR2 from the germline V gene are KGHDR and SFDVKD. V was shortened by 5 bases and J by 2 bases, with 10 bases between the two germline ends. CDR3 length: 14 residues.